A single sample gave rise to the 18 T cell receptor beta chains below, sequenced in a study of blood T cell repertoires in COVID-19. Measured with immunoSEQ multiplex PCR; TCRdb has only the in-frame clones, and not every one. The profile covers roughly 410,000 clones, with about 89% appearing a single time and under 2% taken by the ten largest. Sequencing was performed on peripheral blood. Every receptor here comes from a woman aged 40-49 years with COVID-19, enrolled during active disease.

This clone was counted many times. Other nucleotide sequences in the sample specify the same CDR3. The gene calls are TRBV6-2 or TRBV6-3 and TRBJ1-5; a weak D match, TRBD1 (5 bases). This CDR3 spans 14 amino acids. V lost 2 bases to trimming and J lost 4 bases, with 9 bases between them. CDR1 MNHEY and CDR2 SVGEGT come from the germline V gene. The CDR3 spells CASSYDSLNQPQHF. The CDR3 nucleotides are TGTGCCAGCAGTTACGACAGCCTAAATCAGCCCCAGCATTTT.

The J gene is TRBJ2-7, the V gene TRBV7-9, with D possibly TRBD1 on 5 matching bases. The V end lost 5 bases, the J end lost 1 base, and 12 bases lay between the germline ends. CDR1 and CDR2 (germline): SEHNR, FQNEAQ (reference sequence). The CDR3 totals 14 residues. In nucleotides, the CDR3 is TGTGCCAGCAGCACGGACACATCTTCCTACGAGCAGTACTTC. Translated: CASSTDTSSYEQYF.

This sequence joins TRBV7-2 and TRBJ2-7, with D perhaps TRBD2 (5 bases). In germline, CDR1 is SGHTA, CDR2 FQGNSA. CDR3 length: 14 residues. V was clipped by 6 bases and J by 5 bases, with 17 bases between them. In DNA, the CDR3 is TGTGCCAGCAGGCCATTTGAGGCGGGCGACGAGCAGTACTTC. This sequence encodes CASRPFEAGDEQYF.

The chain links TRBV28 to TRBJ2-1; the D gene is possibly TRBD1 (5 bases). The CDR3 extends over 15 amino acids. Per the germline V gene, CDR1 is MDHEN and CDR2 is SYDVKM. The germline V and J ends were trimmed by 6 bases and 8 bases, with 20 bases remaining between them. The CDR3 protein is CASRAWGPNGDEQFF. CDR3 DNA sequence: TGTGCCAGCAGGGCGTGGGGCCCCAATGGGGATGAGCAGTTCTTC.

V is TRBV5-1 and J is TRBJ2-2, with TRBD1 matching 11 bases. With 3 bases clipped from V and 6 bases from J, the junction kept 10 bases outside the gene matches. This CDR3 spans 17 amino acids. Germline lookup yields CDR1 SGHRS and CDR2 YFSETQ. The CDR3 sequence: CASSSGPGQGVAGELFF. Here the CDR3 DNA reads TGCGCCAGCAGCTCAGGCCCGGGACAGGGGGTTGCCGGGGAGCTGTTTTTT.

J is TRBJ1-2 and V is TRBV12-3 or TRBV12-4; D gene uncertain. This CDR3 region has 13 residues. With 5 bases removed from V and 4 bases from J, the gap between germline ends came to 11 bases. The CDR3, as DNA: TGTGCCAGCAGTGGTCGGGGTGGCTATGGCTACACCTTC. It codes for CASSGRGGYGYTF.

The V call is TRBV5-1, the J call TRBJ2-1; 8 bases align to TRBD2. Germline values: CDR1 SGHRS, CDR2 YFSETQ. The trim removed 4 bases at V and 5 bases at J, leaving 17 bases unmatched. The CDR3 has 18 residues. The CDR3 spells CASSVGPGGAPFHNEQFF. The CDR3 nucleotides are TGCGCCAGCAGCGTGGGCCCGGGAGGGGCTCCATTCCACAATGAGCAGTTCTTC. The full variable domain, with the rest looked up from reference TRBV5-1 and TRBJ2-1, is KAGVTQTPRYLIKTRGQQVTLSCSPISGHRSVSWYQQTPGQGLQFLFEYFSETQRNKGNFPGRFSGRQFSNSRSEMNVSTLELGDSALYLCASSVGPGGAPFHNEQFFGPGTRLTVL.

The rearrangement uses TRBV5-1 and TRBJ1-4; D not resolved. There are 14 residues in the CDR3. V lost 0 bases and J 3 bases, leaving 6 bases between the germline ends. The V gene's germline CDR1 is SGHRS and CDR2 YFSETQ. The CDR3 sequence is CASSLGAANEKLFF. The DNA for the CDR3 is TGCGCCAGCAGCTTGGGGGCAGCTAATGAAAAACTGTTTTTT.

This clone showed up just a few times. The chain employs TRBV27 and TRBJ1-2, with 7 bases aligning to TRBD1. The CDR3 sequence is 14 residues long. Trimming at V came to 8 bases and at J to 4 bases, leaving 10 bases not matched to a gene. Germline values: CDR1 MNHEY, CDR2 SMNVEV (reference sequence). This CDR3 is CASAGGGGSYGYTF. Written as DNA, the CDR3 is TGTGCCAGCGCTGGAGGAGGGGGCAGCTATGGCTACACCTTC.

The CDR3: CASSLTDPLGAPNQPQHF. Here the CDR3 DNA reads TGTGCCAGCAGCTTGACGGATCCCCTGGGCGCCCCTAATCAGCCCCAGCATTTT. The chain combines TRBV7-8 with TRBJ1-5; no clear D. Trimming shortened V by 3 bases and J by 4 bases, and 22 bases separated the two germline ends. The CDR3 extends over 18 amino acids. Germline values: CDR1 SGHVS, CDR2 FQNEAQ. Full variable domain (remainder filled in from reference TRBV7-8 and TRBJ1-5): GAGVSQSPRYKVAKRGQDVALRCDPISGHVSLFWYQQALGQGPEFLTYFQNEAQLDKSGLPSDRFFAERPEGSVSTLKIQRTQQEDSAVYLCASSLTDPLGAPNQPQHFGDGTRLSIL.

V and J are TRBV3-1 (or the pseudogene TRBV3-2) and TRBJ1-1, with D uncertain. CDR1 is LGHDT, CDR2 YNNKEL, per germline (reference sequence). The CDR3 is made up of 13 amino acids. V lost 4 bases to trimming and J lost 3 bases, with 9 bases between them. CDR3 coding DNA: TGTGCCAGCAGCCTCCCGGGGTACACTGAAGCTTTCTTT. Its translation: CASSLPGYTEAFF.

This sequence joins TRBV5-5 and TRBJ1-1; D remains ambiguous. V gave up 2 bases and J gave up 0 bases, with 8 bases separating them. CDR3 size: 14 residues. The germline gives CDR1 SGHKS, CDR2 YYEKEE (reference sequence). In DNA form, the CDR3 reads TGTGCCAGCAGCTTACAACCGATGAACACTGAAGCTTTCTTT. It translates to CASSLQPMNTEAFF.

In DNA, the CDR3 is TGTGCCAGCAGCTTGCTGACTAGCGGGAGCCAAGAGACCCAGTACTTC. Translated: CASSLLTSGSQETQYF. The chain carries TRBV5-4 and TRBJ2-5; TRBD2 matches at 12 bases. The CDR3 loop spans 16 amino acids. Germline trimming cut 1 base from V and 1 base from J; bases unmatched to any gene: 2. CDR1 SGHNT and CDR2 YYREEE come from the germline V gene (reference sequence). Using reference TRBV5-4 and TRBJ2-5 for the parts outside the CDR3, the full variable domain is ETGVTQSPTHLIKTRGQQVTLRCSSQSGHNTVSWYQQALGQGPQFIFQYYREEENGRGNFPPRFSGLQFPNYSSELNVNALELDDSALYLCASSLLTSGSQETQYFGPGTRLLVL.

The rearrangement uses TRBV30 and TRBJ1-1; D unclear. The CDR3 extends over 12 amino acids. Per germline, CDR1 GTSNPN and CDR2 SVGIG (reference sequence). V was pared by 0 bases and J by 6 bases, with 8 bases between. CDR3 sequence reads: CAWSVPVSEAFF. The DNA of the CDR3 is TGTGCCTGGAGTGTACCAGTATCTGAAGCTTTCTTT. Together with reference TRBV30 and TRBJ1-1, the CDR3 gives the full variable domain: SQTIHQWPATLVQPVGSPLSLECTVEGTSNPNLYWYRQAAGRGLQLLFYSVGIGQISSEVPQNLSASRPQDRQFILSSKKLLLSDSGFYLCAWSVPVSEAFFGQGTRLTVV.

This clone was observed a handful of times. Germline is not matched at one junction end, which may reflect a read error. This chain joins TRBV12-3 or TRBV12-4 and TRBJ1-1; D might be TRBD1 (5 bases). There are 11 residues in the CDR3. In nucleotides, the CDR3 is TGTGCCAGCAGTTTTTTTTTCGAACAGGACTTT. Residues: CASSFFFEQDF.

The chain couples TRBV10-1 to TRBJ1-1; 10 positions match TRBD1. V gave up 3 bases and J gave up 1 base; unmatched junction bases: 8. This CDR3 comprises 17 residues. Germline loops: CDR1 WNHNN, CDR2 SYGVQD (reference sequence). Here the CDR3 DNA reads TGCGCCAGCAGTGAAGGCAGGACAGGGGGGTCGAACACTGAAGCTTTCTTT. It translates to CASSEGRTGGSNTEAFF.

The gene calls are TRBV28 and TRBJ1-1, with a tentative D call TRBD1 (6 bases). CDR1 and CDR2 (germline): MDHEN, SYDVKM. The length of the CDR3 is 14 residues. V was pared by 10 bases and J by 3 bases, with 18 bases between. DNA of the CDR3: TGTGCCATCTTCACACAGGGTTTGGACACTGAAGCTTTCTTT. The encoded protein is CAIFTQGLDTEAFF.

This clone was observed a handful of times. The chain joins TRBV5-1 to TRBJ2-6; D is possibly TRBD1 (6 bases). Germline CDR1 and CDR2: SGHRS and YFSETQ. V was cut by 5 bases and J by 2 bases, with 11 bases left in between. This CDR3 contains 15 residues. This chain's CDR3 is CASRSTGPGANVLTF. In DNA, the CDR3 is TGCGCCAGCAGAAGTACAGGGCCTGGGGCCAACGTCCTGACTTTC.